The T cell receptor beta chain under discussion was sequenced for a study of T-cell reconstitution after alpha-beta-depleted transplantation in children. Study conclusions and caveats: Among T cells one year after transplant, newly produced cells accounted for most counts and diversity. From surviving recipient T cells and thymic progenitors came the high day-60 TCRbeta diversity observed in some patients. Alpha-beta T cells about two months after transplant reportedly derived from several hundred expanded graft clones.

Remarks on this clonotype: Its antigen is as yet unknown. A much larger clone differs from this one at a single base, so this may be a read error.

A library of TCRbeta sequences, prepared with unique molecular identifiers, was generated. One entry per CDR3 protein results from TCRdb running MiXCR on the PCR reads. The data contain hundreds of thousands of distinct CDR3 sequences, over 10% of them singletons. The source of this sequence is a girl aged 2 to 10 with congenital amegakaryocytic thrombocytopenia, due to receive a stem cell transplant. The input for sequencing was PBMCs, taken before TCRalphabeta/CD19-depleted stem cell transplant.

This CDR3 reads CSARGGRVDDTQYF. The CDR3 nucleotides are TGCAGTGCTAGAGGCGGCAGGGTTGATGATACCCAGTACTTC. The rearrangement joins TRBV20-1 to TRBJ2-5; maybe TRBD1 (5 bases). Per germline, CDR1 DFQATT and CDR2 SNEGSKA (reference sequence). The V gene lost 1 base and the J gene lost 8 bases, with 17 bases spanning the gap. The CDR3 length is 14 residues.